One and the same sample provided the 26 T cell receptor beta chains below, sequenced in a study of long-term antiretroviral therapy in people with HIV. immunoSEQ v3.0 was run at survey level. Data came from immunoSEQ multiplex PCR; TCRdb stores just in-frame clones and leaves some out. The sample has tens of thousands of clones, over 80% seen once. The source material was unsorted PBMCs, sampled 1.5 years after starting antiretroviral therapy. The origin of the receptors is a man younger than 30 with HIV.

The V gene is TRBV18, the J gene TRBJ1-1; D gene unclear. V was trimmed by 1 base and J by 6 bases, leaving 15 bases between them. Germline V gives CDR1 KGHSH, CDR2 LQKENI. The CDR3 has 15 amino acids. CDR3 coding DNA: TGTGCCAGCTCACCACGCGGGCAGGCCCCCCCTGAAGCTTTCTTT. Protein product: CASSPRGQAPPEAFF.

The chain's CDR3 is CASSHGGNNQPQHF. CDR3 DNA sequence: TGTGCCAGCAGTCACGGGGGGAACAATCAGCCCCAGCATTTT. V usage is TRBV7-9 and J usage is TRBJ1-5; D may be TRBD1 (5 bases). Germline CDR1 and CDR2: SEHNR and FQNEAQ (reference sequence). With 6 bases removed from V and 3 bases from J, the gap between germline ends came to 12 bases. The length of the CDR3 is 14 residues.

This clone was found a few times. The CDR3 region has the DNA TGTGCCAGCAGTTTTCCAGGGGGGGGGTACGAGCAGTACTTC. It codes for CASSFPGGGYEQYF. The chain uses TRBV28 and TRBJ2-7, with D tentatively TRBD1 or TRBD2 (7 bases each). The CDR3 runs to 14 residues. Germline V CDR1 and CDR2: MDHEN, SYDVKM. The ends were cut back, 3 bases at V and 4 bases at J, with 13 bases in the middle.

This clone was detected a few times. This chain joins TRBV27 and TRBJ2-6, with D perhaps being TRBD1 or TRBD2 (5 bases each). Germline loops: CDR1 MNHEY, CDR2 SMNVEV (reference sequence). Trimming shortened V by 2 bases and J by 2 bases, and 7 bases separated the two germline ends. The CDR3 loop spans 15 amino acids. The chain's CDR3 is CASSLMGAGANVLTF. CDR3 nucleotide sequence: TGTGCCAGCAGTTTAATGGGGGCTGGGGCCAACGTCCTGACTTTC.

This clone showed up just once. The chain links TRBV5-4 to TRBJ2-7; TRBD2 aligns across 12 bases. After removal of 0 bases from V and 6 bases from J, the junction contained 4 bases not matched to a gene. The CDR3 consists of 15 residues. Per germline, CDR1 SGHNT and CDR2 YYREEE (reference sequence). The CDR3 nucleotides are TGTGCCAGCAGCTTGGGACTAGCGGGAGTGTCCGAGCAGTACTTC. It encodes CASSLGLAGVSEQYF.

This clone has only one observation. This chain joins TRBV4-1 and TRBJ2-7; 15 bases are a match to TRBD2. Unmatched junction bases numbered 2, after V lost 5 bases and J lost 3 bases. The CDR3 has 15 residues. Germline lookup yields CDR1 MGHRA and CDR2 YSYEKL. The CDR3 sequence: CASSEGLAGGYEQYF. CDR3 bases: TGCGCCAGCAGCGAGGGACTAGCGGGAGGCTACGAGCAGTACTTC.

The rearrangement links TRBV6-6 to TRBJ2-7, with no clear D. The CDR3 contains 12 residues. CDR1 is MNHNY, CDR2 SVGAGI, per germline (reference sequence). The V and J ends lost 5 bases and 8 bases respectively, with 13 bases between them. CDR3 protein: CASSPTNTQQYF. CDR3 coding DNA: TGTGCCAGCAGTCCCACAAATACCCAGCAGTACTTC.

This chain links TRBV5-1 with TRBJ2-5, with D possibly being TRBD2 (5 bases). The length of the CDR3 is 14 residues. V gave up 0 bases and J gave up 2 bases, with 8 bases separating them. Germline V gene sequence: CDR1 SGHRS, CDR2 YFSETQ. As DNA, the CDR3 is TGCGCCAGCAGCTTGGTCGGAGGACAAGAGACCCAGTACTTC. It is translated as CASSLVGGQETQYF.

This clone came up once. The chain has TRBV18 and TRBJ2-5, with D maybe TRBD2 (6 bases). The length of the CDR3 is 14 residues. V lost 4 bases to trimming and J lost 4 bases, with 13 bases between them. CDR1 and CDR2 (germline): KGHSH, LQKENI. The CDR3 DNA reads as TGTGCCAGCTCACTCCGACTAGAAGGAGAGACCCAGTACTTC. Translating it yields CASSLRLEGETQYF.

This chain joins TRBV29-1 and TRBJ2-1, with 7 bases matching TRBD1. The trim removed 0 bases at V and 2 bases at J, leaving 1 base unmatched. This CDR3 has 14 amino acids. The germline V gene has CDR1 SQVTM and CDR2 ANQGSEA. CDR3 amino acids: CSVEETGTYNEQFF. CDR3 coding DNA: TGCAGCGTTGAAGAGACAGGGACCTACAATGAGCAGTTCTTC.

The gene calls are TRBV5-1 and TRBJ2-3; D might be TRBD1 (6 bases). Germline V gene data show CDR1 as SGHRS and CDR2 as YFSETQ. Trimming took 0 bases from V and 2 from J, leaving 7 bases between them. The CDR3 spans 14 residues. The CDR3 sequence is CASSLGDNTDTQYF. The CDR3 DNA is TGCGCCAGCAGCTTGGGGGACAACACAGATACGCAGTATTTT.

The chain recombines TRBV10-2 with TRBJ2-3, with a possible D match to TRBD2 (6 bases). V was clipped by 6 bases and J by 0 bases, with 13 bases between them. Germline V CDR1 and CDR2: WSHSY, SAAADI. The CDR3 totals 15 residues. The CDR3 DNA sequence: TGCGCCAGCAGAAGCCCTAGCGAGAGCACAGATACGCAGTATTTT. Translating it yields CASRSPSESTDTQYF.

V is TRBV19 and J is TRBJ2-1; maybe TRBD2 (6 bases). The CDR3 runs 13 residues. The germline gives CDR1 LNHDA, CDR2 SQIVND (reference sequence). The ends were cut back, 1 base at V and 10 bases at J, with 11 bases in the middle. The CDR3 loop is CASSIVGAGEQFF. CDR3 DNA: TGTGCCAGTAGTATAGTCGGCGCGGGGGAGCAGTTCTTC.

This rearrangement joins TRBV28 to TRBJ2-7; 10 nucleotides agree with TRBD1. Germline CDR1 and CDR2: MDHEN and SYDVKM. The CDR3 sequence is 12 residues long. V was clipped by 7 bases and J by 7 bases; unmatched bases: 4. The CDR3 loop reads CASKGQGGEQYF. CDR3 sequence (DNA): TGTGCCAGCAAAGGACAGGGGGGGGAGCAGTACTTC.

V and J are TRBV7-2 and TRBJ2-7, with 10 bases that match TRBD2. The germline CDR1 and CDR2 sequences are SGHTA and FQGNSA. The V and J ends lost 5 bases and 5 bases, in that order; junction bases with no gene match: 6. The CDR3 consists of 14 residues. CDR3 DNA: TGTGCCAGCAGCGTGACTAGCGGGTTAGACGAGCAGTACTTC. Protein: CASSVTSGLDEQYF.

The rearrangement joins TRBV4-3 to TRBJ2-3, with TRBD1 as a possible D gene (6 bases). The CDR3 is made up of 15 amino acids. The V and J ends lost 0 bases and 1 base respectively, with 8 bases between them. CDR1 is LGHNA, CDR2 YSLEER, per germline. In DNA, the CDR3 is TGCGCCAGCAGCCAAGAGGACAGAGGCACAGATACGCAGTATTTT. Protein: CASSQEDRGTDTQYF.

This clone was seen only once. The genes are TRBV29-1 and TRBJ2-1; the match to TRBD2 covers 9 bases. The V gene's germline CDR1 is SQVTM and CDR2 ANQGSEA. Trimming took 7 bases from V and 0 from J; bases not matched to a gene: 10. This CDR3 comprises 16 residues. The CDR3 DNA follows: TGCAGCGCTCCTCGGACTAGCGTTAACTCCTACAATGAGCAGTTCTTC. Translation: CSAPRTSVNSYNEQFF.

The J gene is TRBJ2-7, the V gene TRBV11-2; the match to TRBD1 covers 8 bases. The length of the CDR3 is 15 residues. Germline CDR1 reads SGHAT; CDR2 reads FQNNGV. J was trimmed by 5 bases and V by 4 bases; bases with no gene match: 10. The CDR3 protein is CASSSGTGLPNEQYF. Written as DNA, the CDR3 is TGTGCCAGCAGCTCCGGGACAGGACTTCCTAACGAGCAGTACTTC.

The chain joins TRBV6-6 to TRBJ2-4; 12 bases are a match to TRBD2. V was pared by 7 bases and J by 0 bases, with 4 bases of the junction left unmatched. CDR1 and CDR2 from the germline V gene are MNHNY and SVGAGI (reference sequence). The CDR3 totals 16 residues. The CDR3 DNA reads as TGTGCCAGCAACATACTAGCGGGAGGAGCCAAAAACATTCAGTACTTC. Amino acid sequence: CASNILAGGAKNIQYF.

V gene TRBV7-2 combines with J gene TRBJ2-7, with D unclear. Germline CDR1 reads SGHTA; CDR2 reads FQGNSA. V dropped 0 bases and J dropped 3 bases, with 6 bases sitting between them. This CDR3 has 13 amino acids. The CDR3 loop reads CASSLAPLYEQYF. The CDR3, as DNA: TGTGCCAGCAGCTTAGCACCGCTCTACGAGCAGTACTTC.

This sequence joins TRBV6-1 and TRBJ1-2, with 12 nucleotides matching TRBD1. Germline V gives CDR1 MNHNS, CDR2 SASEGT. The CDR3 runs to 15 residues. Trimming took 8 bases from V and 0 from J; bases not matched to a gene: 4. The CDR3 here is CASRDRGLANYGYTF. DNA for the CDR3: TGTGCCAGCCGGGACAGGGGGCTAGCTAACTATGGCTACACCTTC.

Turning to this clone: The germline gene is not matched at one end of the junction; a read error may be the cause. The chain employs TRBV7-2 and TRBJ2-7, with D perhaps given as TRBD1 or TRBD2 (5 bases each). The CDR3 length is 14 residues. Looked up from germline, CDR1 is SGHTA and CDR2 is FQGNSA. The CDR3, as DNA: TGTGCCAGCAGTTTAGGGACCCTCTCCTACGAGCAGTACTTC. Its protein is CASSLGTLSYEQYF. Combining the CDR3 with reference TRBV7-2 and TRBJ2-7 gives the whole variable domain GAGVSQSPSNKVTEKGKDVELRCDPISGHTALYWYRQSLGQGLEFLIYFQGNSAPDKSGLPSDRFSAERTGGSVSTLTIQRTQQEDSAVYLCASSLGTLSYEQYFGPGTRLTVT.

The chain carries TRBV28 and TRBJ2-1; TRBD2 agrees at 8 bases. The CDR3 has 19 amino acids. CDR1 and CDR2 (germline): MDHEN, SYDVKM. Trimming took 2 bases from V and 0 from J; bases not matched to a gene: 12. The CDR3 protein is CASSLVVIAGLSSYNEQFF. The CDR3 nucleotides are TGTGCCAGCAGTTTAGTAGTGATAGCGGGGTTGAGCTCCTACAATGAGCAGTTCTTC.

The chain links TRBV9 to TRBJ2-5, with D possibly being TRBD1 or TRBD2 (6 bases each). The CDR3 consists of 13 residues. CDR1 and CDR2 from the germline V gene are SGDLS and YYNGEE. The germline V and J ends were trimmed by 4 bases and 5 bases, with 12 bases remaining between them. The CDR3 DNA reads as TGTGCCAGCAGCCAGGGGAGGTGGGAGACCCAGTACTTC. It yields the protein CASSQGRWETQYF.

The V and J genes are TRBV6-1 and TRBJ2-6; D not resolved. Germline values: CDR1 MNHNS, CDR2 SASEGT. The CDR3 totals 15 residues. V gave up 10 bases and J gave up 2 bases, with 15 bases separating them. CDR3 coding DNA: TGTGCCACCTATATGGGCGGTACTGGGGCCAACGTCCTGACTTTC. Translation: CATYMGGTGANVLTF.

A remark on this clone: The sample holds other DNA sequences that translate to the same CDR3. The V and J genes are TRBV27 and TRBJ1-1; D is possibly TRBD1 (5 bases). Trimming removed 6 bases from V and 4 bases from J, with 9 bases in between. The germline V gene has CDR1 MNHEY and CDR2 SMNVEV (reference sequence). The CDR3 totals 12 residues. CDR3 nucleotide sequence: TGTGCCAGCAGGACGGGGCTCACTGAAGCTTTCTTT. It specifies CASRTGLTEAFF.